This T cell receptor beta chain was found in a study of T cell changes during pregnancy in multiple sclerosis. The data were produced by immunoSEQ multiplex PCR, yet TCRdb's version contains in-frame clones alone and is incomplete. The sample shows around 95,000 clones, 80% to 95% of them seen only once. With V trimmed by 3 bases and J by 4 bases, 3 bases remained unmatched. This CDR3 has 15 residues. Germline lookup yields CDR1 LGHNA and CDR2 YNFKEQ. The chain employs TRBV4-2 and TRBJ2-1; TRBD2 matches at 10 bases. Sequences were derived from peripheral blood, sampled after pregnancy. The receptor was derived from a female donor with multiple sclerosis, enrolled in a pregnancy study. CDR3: CASSQGLALYNEQFF. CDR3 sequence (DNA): TGTGCCAGCAGCCAGGGACTAGCGTTGTACAATGAGCAGTTCTTC.